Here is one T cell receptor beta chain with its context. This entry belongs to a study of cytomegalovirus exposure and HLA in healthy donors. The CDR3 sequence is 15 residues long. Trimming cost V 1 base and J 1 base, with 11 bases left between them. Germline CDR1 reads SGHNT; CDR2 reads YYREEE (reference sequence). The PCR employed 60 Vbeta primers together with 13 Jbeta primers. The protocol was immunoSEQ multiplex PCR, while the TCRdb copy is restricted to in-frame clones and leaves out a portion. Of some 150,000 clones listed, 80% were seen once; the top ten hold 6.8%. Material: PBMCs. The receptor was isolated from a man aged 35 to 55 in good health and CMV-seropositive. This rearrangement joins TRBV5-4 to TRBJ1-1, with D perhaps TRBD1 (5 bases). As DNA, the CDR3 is TGTGCCAGCAGCTTGACGGACATCTCGAACACTGAAGCTTTCTTT. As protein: CASSLTDISNTEAFF.